This TCR beta chain was profiled in a study of shared clonotypes between healthy human individuals. Study context: Every donor yielded three CD4 naive, three CD4 memory, two CD8 naive and one CD8 memory plate.

Germline V gene lookup returns CDR1 SGHRS and CDR2 YFSETQ. CDR3 length: 17 amino acids. Trimming at V came to 0 bases and at J to 4 bases, leaving 6 bases not matched to a gene. Investigators divided CD4+ cells into CD45RA+ naive and CD45RA-negative memory subsets. TCRdb's copy holds only in-frame clones and misses some; the assay was immunoSEQ multiplex PCR. The table includes approximately 2.5 million clones, approximately 93% detected once. The sequence was collected from a man aged 18 to 30 in good health. Some clones in this sample may be carry-over from other donors' samples. Sequenced material: naive CD4+ T cells from PBMCs. Subset reported: CD45RA+ positively selected. V and J are TRBV5-1 and TRBJ2-6; the match to TRBD2 covers 8 bases. This chain's CDR3 is CASSLGAGVSGANVLTF. DNA of the CDR3: TGCGCCAGCAGCTTGGGAGCGGGAGTCTCCGGGGCCAACGTCCTGACTTTC.